This entry is about one TCR beta chain. Antigen specificity is unknown. The record originates from a study of early T cells in non-severe SARS-CoV-2 infection. Study-level information: Sequenced material consisted of bulk RNA (from unsorted whole blood), and chains were unpaired.

Attachment of unique molecular identifiers to individual cDNA molecules was performed. TCRdb independently ran MiXCR on the 5' RACE reads; one entry per CDR3 protein. The repertoire holds some 60,000 distinct CDR3 sequences, with 10% to 15% as singletons. The CDR3 is 15 amino acids. Between the trimmed V and J ends, which lost 6 bases and 3 bases, there was a span of 18 bases. Germline-derived CDR1 and CDR2 are DFQATT and SNEGSKA (reference sequence). General study results and limits: Anti-spike CD8 responses were favored in VDJdb matching, and private and CD4 specificities were missed.

The specimen was whole blood, collected at baseline. This chain uses TRBV20-1 with TRBJ1-5; the D is unclear. The clonotype originates from an adult who was a healthcare worker with PCR-confirmed SARS-CoV-2 infection or an uninfected control (not recorded which). For the CDR3, the DNA is TGCAGTGCAACCCTACCCGCGGGGTCCAATCAGCCCCAGCATTTT. Its protein product is CSATLPAGSNQPQHF.